Listed below are T cell receptor beta chains from one sample, sequenced in a study of PD-L1 blockade in urothelial cancer. Method: immunoSEQ multiplex PCR; TCRdb's copy keeps in-frame clones and lacks some. The sample consists of around 70,000 clones, roughly 88% of them appearing once. The starting material was PBMCs, obtained around atezolizumab (anti-PD-L1) treatment. These receptors were taken from a man in his 70s with urothelial cancer. CDR3s include the opening cysteine and the closing phenylalanine or tryptophan.

V,J,CDR3
TRBV6-5,TRBJ2-3,CASSPWESGTDTQYF
TRBV28,TRBJ2-1,CASSRRTSGVYNEQFF
TRBV5-1,TRBJ2-3,CASSPGLAGADTQYF
TRBV19,TRBJ1-1,CASSISGQMNTEAFF
TRBV18,TRBJ2-1,CASSPAGLAGNEQFF
TRBV4-1,TRBJ2-2,CASSQSQGIGELFF
TRBV19,TRBJ2-2,CASSMTSGRAYSRSGELFF
TRBV28,TRBJ2-5,CASSGGILAGHPETQYF
TRBV7-3,TRBJ2-3,CASSISSGSADTQYF
TRBV30,TRBJ1-2,CASSTGGYGYTF
TRBV5-6,TRBJ2-7,CASSLFSPVLSSEQYF
TRBV7-9,TRBJ1-1,CASSEYRGDSEAFF
TRBV7-6,TRBJ1-3,CASTLSVGQGSGNTIYF
TRBV9,TRBJ2-7,CASSARQGVGEQYF
TRBV18,TRBJ2-3,CASSPGLSSTDTQYF
TRBV28,TRBJ1-5,CASTPGQGRNQPQHF
TRBV10-3,TRBJ2-3,CATSGLAAIDTQYF
TRBV6-5,TRBJ2-3,CASSTYDRATQYF
TRBV6-5,TRBJ2-3,CASSPLAGATDTQYF
TRBV6-5,TRBJ1-3,CASRGPGNTIYF
TRBV19,TRBJ2-5,CASSIGQGMTQYF
TRBV4-1,TRBJ1-1,CASSRPQQHTEAFF
TRBV29-1,TRBJ2-7,CSVGVGPEQYF
TRBV19,TRBJ1-1,CASILEGGRMTEAFF
TRBV19,TRBJ1-4,CASNQKPGEKLFF
TRBV10-3,TRBJ2-7,CAISDRDRLSYEQYF
TRBV7-3,TRBJ2-7,CASSLYGGPTYEQYF
TRBV10-3,TRBJ2-7,CATRRVSPLEQYF
TRBV18,TRBJ2-7,CASSPLAGGEQYF
TRBV19,TRBJ2-1,CASSIVGASGSWYNEQFF
TRBV5-1,TRBJ2-7,CASSSGLVGGASYEQYF
TRBV5-1,TRBJ1-2,CASSLGGTLDRGNGYTF
TRBV2,TRBJ1-1,CASSENPFGQGGTEAFF
TRBV6-5,TRBJ2-3,CASRRLAGVTDTQYF
TRBV1,TRBJ2-7,CAGERYEQYF
TRBV10-2,TRBJ2-7,CASSVTLGEVYEQYF
TRBV5-1,TRBJ2-5,CASSRQPGETQYF
TRBV29-1,TRBJ2-1,CSVESTGRTVF
TRBV10-3,TRBJ2-7,CAIRTGSSYEQYF
TRBV9,TRBJ2-1,CASSPPANSGKGYNEQFF
TRBV29-1,TRBJ2-7,CSVLGGQGSYEQYF
TRBV5-1,TRBJ2-3,CASTRGTGGTDTQYF
TRBV5-1,TRBJ2-4,CASAQTGNKNIQYF
TRBV5-1,TRBJ2-2,CASSGGGSNTGELFF
TRBV10-2,TRBJ1-1,CASSISGSAEAFF
TRBV5-1,TRBJ2-1,CASSAGLAGEEQFF
TRBV27,TRBJ2-7,CASGGSGVYEQYF
TRBV21-1,TRBJ2-5,CASSGRGEGPEHGEETQYF
TRBV6-6,TRBJ2-5,CASSQSQVSETQYF
TRBV7-9,TRBJ2-1,CASSSVGAGDNFRGNEQFF
TRBV7-8,TRBJ1-3,CASSLDGSSGNTIYF
TRBV27,TRBJ2-2,CASSPAGSTGELFF
TRBV7-3,TRBJ2-1,CASSPRGGRHYNEQFF
TRBV11-2,TRBJ2-1,CASSLGAGHNEQFF
TRBV2,TRBJ1-2,CASRLQGASGYGYTF
TRBV5-1,TRBJ1-3,CASSTGYGNTIYF
TRBV12-5,TRBJ2-1,CASSSSGRGGEQFF
TRBV25-1,TRBJ1-1,CASIADRQAFF
TRBV28,TRBJ2-5,CASSPQEPQWAEETQYF
TRBV5-4,TRBJ2-5,CASSLGGVGWETQYF